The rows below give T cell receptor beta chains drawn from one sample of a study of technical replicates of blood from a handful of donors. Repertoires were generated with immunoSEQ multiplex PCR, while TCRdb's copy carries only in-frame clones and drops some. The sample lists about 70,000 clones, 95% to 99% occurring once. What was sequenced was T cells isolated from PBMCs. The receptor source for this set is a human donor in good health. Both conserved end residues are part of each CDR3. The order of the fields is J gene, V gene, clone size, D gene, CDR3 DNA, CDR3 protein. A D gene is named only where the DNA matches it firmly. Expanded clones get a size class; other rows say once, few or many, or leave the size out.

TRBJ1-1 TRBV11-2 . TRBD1 TGTGCCAGCAGCTTCTTGACAGGGGAAGCTTTCTTT CASSFLTGEAFF
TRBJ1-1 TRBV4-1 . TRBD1 TGCGCCAGCAGCCAGGGACAGGGGGCGGACACTGAAGCTTTCTTT CASSQGQGADTEAFF
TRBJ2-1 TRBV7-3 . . TGTGCCAGCAGCCCGGGAGCGGACGACTTGGGTGAGCAGTTCTTC CASSPGADDLGEQFF
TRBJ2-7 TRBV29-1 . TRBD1 TGCAGCGTTGTAACCGGGACAGGCCTCTACGAGCAGTACTTC CSVVTGTGLYEQYF
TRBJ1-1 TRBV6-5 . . TGTGCCAGCAGTCCCCCTAACACTGAAGCTTTCTTT CASSPPNTEAFF
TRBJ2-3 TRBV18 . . TGTGCCAGCTCACCACAAGCTGGGCAGTATTTT CASSPQAGQYF
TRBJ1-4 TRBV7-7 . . TGTGCTAGCAGCTCAGCGCCGGGGGATTTTCTGTTTTTT CASSSAPGDFLFF
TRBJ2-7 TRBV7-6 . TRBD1 TGTGCCAGCAGCTCTACAGGGGGAACCGAGCAGTACTTC CASSSTGGTEQYF
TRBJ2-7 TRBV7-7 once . TGTGCCAGCAGCTTAGGTATGTCCTACGAGCAGTACTTC CASSLGMSYEQYF
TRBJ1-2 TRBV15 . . TGTGCCACCGACCCCGGGGGGACCTATGGCTACACCTTC CATDPGGTYGYTF
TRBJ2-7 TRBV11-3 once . TGTGCCAGCAGCTTAGACCAGGGCCGCTACGAGCAGTACTTC CASSLDQGRYEQYF
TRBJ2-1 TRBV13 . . TGTGCCAGCAGCCCTGTCAGGGGCTCCTACAATGAGCAGTTCTTC CASSPVRGSYNEQFF
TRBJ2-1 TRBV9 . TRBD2 TGTGCCAGCAGCGTAGATGACGGACTAGCGGGTAAAAATGAGCAGTTCTTC CASSVDDGLAGKNEQFF
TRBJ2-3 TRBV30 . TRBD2 TGTGCCTGGAACCCCTTAGCGGGAGATCGAGATACGCAGTATTTT CAWNPLAGDRDTQYF
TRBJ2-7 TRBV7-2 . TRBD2 TGTGCCAGCAGCTTTAGTGGCGGGAGAACCTACGAGCAGTACTTC CASSFSGGRTYEQYF
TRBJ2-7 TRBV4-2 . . TGTGCCAGCAGCCAAGAGGGGACGGCGGGGCACTACGAGCAGTACTTC CASSQEGTAGHYEQYF
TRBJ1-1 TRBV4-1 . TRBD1 TGCGCCAGCAGCCAAGATTCGCGACAGGGAATTCTTTTGAACACTGAAGCTTTCTTT CASSQDSRQGILLNTEAFF
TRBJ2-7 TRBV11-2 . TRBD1 TGTGCCAGCAGCTTGGGACAGACCTACGAGCAGTACTTC CASSLGQTYEQYF
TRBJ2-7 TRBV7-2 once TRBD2 TGTGCCAGCAGTCATCTAGCGGGGTACGAGCAGTACTTC CASSHLAGYEQYF
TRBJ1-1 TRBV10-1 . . TGCGCCAGCATTATCCGTCGGGGGTTTGACACTGAAGCTTTCTTT CASIIRRGFDTEAFF
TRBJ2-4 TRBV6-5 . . TGTGCCAGCAGTTACTCGATTCAGTTGACAGAAAACATTCAGTACTTC CASSYSIQLTENIQYF
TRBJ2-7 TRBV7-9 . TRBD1 TGTGCCAGCAGCCTACGACAGGGACGGCACTACGAGCAGTACTTC CASSLRQGRHYEQYF
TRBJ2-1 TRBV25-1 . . TGTGCCAGCAGTGTCCTCAGCAATGAGCAGTTCTTC CASSVLSNEQFF
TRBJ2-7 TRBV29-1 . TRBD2 TGCAGCGTCATGACTAGCGGGAGTGCCCACGAGCAGTACTTC CSVMTSGSAHEQYF
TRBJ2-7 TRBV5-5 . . TGTGCCAGCAGCCCTTTACAACGTCCGGGGGAGCAGTACTTC CASSPLQRPGEQYF
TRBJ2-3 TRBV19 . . TGTGCCATTTCGGAAGCAGGGACAGATACGCAGTATTTT CAISEAGTDTQYF
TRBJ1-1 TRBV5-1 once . TGCGCCAGCACGACAGGAGGTTTCACTGAAGCTTTCTTT CASTTGGFTEAFF
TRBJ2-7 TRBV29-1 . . TGCAGCGCAGTAGACAGGACCTACGAGCAGTACTTC CSAVDRTYEQYF
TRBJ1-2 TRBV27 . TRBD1 TGTGCCAGCACCGTCCACTCCGGGGACAGGAAGGATGGCTACACCTTC CASTVHSGDRKDGYTF
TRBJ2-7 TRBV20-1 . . TGCAGTGCCCCGTACGGGTACGAGCAGTACTTC CSAPYGYEQYF
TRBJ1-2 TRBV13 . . TGTGCCAGCAGCTTAGGAATAGTCGATGGCTACACCTTC CASSLGIVDGYTF
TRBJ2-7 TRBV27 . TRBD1 TGTGCCAGCAGTCCCTCAGACAGGGTCGGGGACGAGCAGTACTTC CASSPSDRVGDEQYF
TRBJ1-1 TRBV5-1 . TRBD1 TGCGCCAGCAGCGATGGACAGGCGAACACTGAAGCTTTCTTT CASSDGQANTEAFF
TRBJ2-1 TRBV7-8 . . TGTGCCAGCAGCTCCAGACAGTACAACTATCTTAGTGAGCAGTTCTTC CASSSRQYNYLSEQFF
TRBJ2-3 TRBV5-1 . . TGCGCCAGCAGCTCCTCGGTCGTTACAGATACGCAGTATTTT CASSSSVVTDTQYF
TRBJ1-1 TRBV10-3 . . TGTGCCATCAATAAGGGGACTAACACTGAAGCTTTCTTT CAINKGTNTEAFF
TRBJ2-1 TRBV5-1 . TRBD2 TGCGCCAGCAGCTTGGGGTCGGGAGGAGATGAGCAGTTCTTC CASSLGSGGDEQFF
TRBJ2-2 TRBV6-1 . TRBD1 TGTGCCAGCAGCAAGACAGGGGAGGCGGAGCTGTTTTTT CASSKTGEAELFF
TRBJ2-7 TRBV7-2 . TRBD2 TGTGCCAGCAGCCCGGGACTAGCGGGGTACGAGCAGTACTTC CASSPGLAGYEQYF
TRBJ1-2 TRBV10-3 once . TGTGCCAATTCGGGAGGCCCGCCTGATGAGGGCTACACCTTC CANSGGPPDEGYTF
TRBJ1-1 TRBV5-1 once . TGCGCCAGCAGCTTGACACCGGGGATTAACACTGAAGCTTTCTTT CASSLTPGINTEAFF
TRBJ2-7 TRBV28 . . TGTGCCAGCTGCCCCGAACTTAAGACCTACGAGCAGTACTTC CASCPELKTYEQYF
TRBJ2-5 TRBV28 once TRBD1 TGTGCCAGCAGTCCTGGGACAGGGTGGCGGGAGACCCAGTACTTC CASSPGTGWRETQYF
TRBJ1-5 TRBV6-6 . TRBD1 TGTGCCAGCGCATTGACTGGACAGGGCAATCAGCCCCAGCATTTT CASALTGQGNQPQHF
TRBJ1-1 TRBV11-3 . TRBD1 TGTGCCAGCAGCTTAGATTTAGGGGGCAAGGTGAACACTGAAGCTTTCTTT CASSLDLGGKVNTEAFF
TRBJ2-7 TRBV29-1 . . TGCAGCGTTGATAGCGGTGAAGGGCCCTACGAGCAGTACTTC CSVDSGEGPYEQYF
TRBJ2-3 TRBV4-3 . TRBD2 TGCGCCAGCAGCCAAGATGGGACTAGCGTTTCAGATACGCAGTATTTT CASSQDGTSVSDTQYF
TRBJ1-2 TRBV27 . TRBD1 TGTGCCAGCAGTTGGGGACAGACTAACTATGGCTACACCTTC CASSWGQTNYGYTF
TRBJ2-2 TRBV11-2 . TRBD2 TGTGCCAGCAGCGGGACTAGCGGGAGCGGGGAGCTGTTTTTT CASSGTSGSGELFF
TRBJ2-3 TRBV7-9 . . TGTGCCAGCAGCTCACTAGGATCTGTCACAGATACGCAGTATTTT CASSSLGSVTDTQYF
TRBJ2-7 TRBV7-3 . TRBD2 TGTGCCAGCAGCCCCGCCGGGGGGGGCTGGTACGAGCAGTACTTC CASSPAGGGWYEQYF
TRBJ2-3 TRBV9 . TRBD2 TGTGCCAGCAGCGCGACCGGGACTAGAGCGTCGGTAGATACGCAGTATTTT CASSATGTRASVDTQYF
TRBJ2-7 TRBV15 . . TGTGCCACCAGCAGAGATTTACTCGAGCAGTACTTC CATSRDLLEQYF
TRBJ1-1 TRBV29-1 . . TGCAGCGTTTTAGCCACAGGAGAAACTGAAGCTTTCTTT CSVLATGETEAFF
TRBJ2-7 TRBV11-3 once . TGTGCCAGCAGCTCCTCGATCAGGGGCTACGAGCAGTACTTC CASSSSIRGYEQYF